The clone carrying this TCR beta chain was counted ten times or more. Its antigen is still unknown. The sample is drawn from a study of Graves' ophthalmopathy and Graves' hyperthyroidism. Whole-study context: Before any treatment, peripheral blood was taken at the initial diagnosis.

The authors amplified TCR beta CDR3 regions, and they did so from RNA transcripts for repertoire sequencing. Second-round multiplex PCR followed a first-round RT-PCR using HTBI primers. Each CDR3 protein gets one entry after TCRdb re-called the multiplex PCR reads with MiXCR. This table holds roughly 410,000 distinct CDR3 sequences, less than 20% found once. Points from the study as a whole: The authors also found most expanded thyroid clonotypes above 0.001 frequency in blood.

Other autoimmune diseases, uncontrolled infections, pregnancy and lactation each led to patient exclusion. PBMCs were isolated from an approximately 10 ml sample of fresh peripheral blood. This CDR3 spans 12 amino acids. Deletions cut 7 bases from V and 4 bases from J, with 8 bases between. The V gene's germline CDR1 is MNHEY and CDR2 SMNVEV (reference sequence). The sample was peripheral blood. The chain uses TRBV27 and TRBJ1-3, with D possibly TRBD1 on 5 matching bases. This receptor was obtained from a woman aged 18-29 years with stable Graves' hyperthyroidism. CDR3 sequence reads: CASTGGGNTIYF. CDR3 nucleotide sequence: TGTGCCAGCACCGGGGGGGGAAACACCATATATTTT.